This TCR beta chain was found in a study of blood T cell repertoires in COVID-19. The method was immunoSEQ multiplex PCR; TCRdb's version includes in-frame clones alone and lacks a portion of them. This sample has 200,000 to 250,000 clones, with around 88% found just once. The CDR3 runs 15 residues. CDR1 is MGHRA, CDR2 YSYEKL, per germline. V shed 0 bases and J shed 2 bases, with 10 bases lying between them. This receptor was identified in a woman aged 45-65 years with acute COVID-19. Specimen: PBMCs or T cells enriched from blood (not recorded which). The chain has TRBV4-1 and TRBJ1-2; perhaps TRBD1 as D (5 bases). The CDR3, as DNA: TGCGCCAGCAGCCAAGACCGGGGGGTAAACTATGGCTACACCTTC. Protein sequence: CASSQDRGVNYGYTF.